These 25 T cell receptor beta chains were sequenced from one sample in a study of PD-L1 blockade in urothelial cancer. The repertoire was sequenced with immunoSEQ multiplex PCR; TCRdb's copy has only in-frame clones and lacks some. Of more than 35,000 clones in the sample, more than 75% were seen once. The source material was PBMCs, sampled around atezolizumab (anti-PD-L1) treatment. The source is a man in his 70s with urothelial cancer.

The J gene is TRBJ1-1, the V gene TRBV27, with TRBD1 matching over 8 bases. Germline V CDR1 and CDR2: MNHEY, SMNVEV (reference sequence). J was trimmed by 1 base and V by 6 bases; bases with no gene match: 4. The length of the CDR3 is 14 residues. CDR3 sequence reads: CASRRTGTNTEAFF. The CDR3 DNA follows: TGTGCCAGCAGGAGGACAGGGACGAACACTGAAGCTTTCTTT.

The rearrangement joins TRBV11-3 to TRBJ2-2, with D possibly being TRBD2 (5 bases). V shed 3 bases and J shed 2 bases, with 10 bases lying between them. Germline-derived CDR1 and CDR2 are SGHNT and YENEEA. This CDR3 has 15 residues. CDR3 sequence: CASSFASGNTGELFF. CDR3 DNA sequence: TGTGCCAGCAGCTTCGCTTCGGGAAACACCGGGGAGCTGTTTTTT.

In nucleotides, the CDR3 is TGTGCCAGCTCCCCTCCGACTAGCGGGAGAACCGATGAGCAGTTCTTC. Translated, it gives CASSPPTSGRTDEQFF. The chain carries TRBV18 and TRBJ2-1, with TRBD2 matching 12 bases. Trimming cost V 6 bases and J 8 bases; bases outside gene matches: 11. This CDR3 has 16 residues. CDR1 is KGHSH and CDR2 is LQKENI in the germline V gene.

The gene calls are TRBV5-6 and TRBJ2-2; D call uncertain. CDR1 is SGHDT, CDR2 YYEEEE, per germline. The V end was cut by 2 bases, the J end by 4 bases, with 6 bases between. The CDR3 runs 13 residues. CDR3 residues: CASSFIGTGELFF. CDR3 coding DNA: TGTGCCAGCAGCTTTATCGGCACCGGGGAGCTGTTTTTT.

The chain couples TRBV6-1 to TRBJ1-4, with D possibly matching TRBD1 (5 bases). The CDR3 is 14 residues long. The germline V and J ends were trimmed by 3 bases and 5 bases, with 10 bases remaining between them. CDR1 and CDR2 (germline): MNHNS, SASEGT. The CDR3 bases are TGTGCCAGCAGTGACGGGGGAGGAAATGAAAAACTGTTTTTT. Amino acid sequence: CASSDGGGNEKLFF.

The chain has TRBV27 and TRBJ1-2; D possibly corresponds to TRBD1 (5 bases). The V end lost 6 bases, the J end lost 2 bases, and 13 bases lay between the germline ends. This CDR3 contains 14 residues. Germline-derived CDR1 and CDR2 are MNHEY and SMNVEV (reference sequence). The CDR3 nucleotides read TGTGCCAGCAGCACTCGGGACTCAAACTATGGCTACACCTTC. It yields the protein CASSTRDSNYGYTF.

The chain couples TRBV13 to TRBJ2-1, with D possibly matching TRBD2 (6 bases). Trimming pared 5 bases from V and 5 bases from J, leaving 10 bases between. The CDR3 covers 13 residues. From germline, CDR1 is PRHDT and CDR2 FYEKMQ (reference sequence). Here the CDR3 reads CASSASAHNEQFF. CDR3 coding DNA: TGTGCCAGCAGCGCTAGCGCCCACAATGAGCAGTTCTTC.

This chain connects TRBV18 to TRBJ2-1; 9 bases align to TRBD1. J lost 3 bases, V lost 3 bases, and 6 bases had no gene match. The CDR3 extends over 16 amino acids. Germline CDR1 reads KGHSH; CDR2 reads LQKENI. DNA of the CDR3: TGTGCCAGCTCACCGGTCGGACAGGGGTACTACAATGAGCAGTTCTTC. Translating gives CASSPVGQGYYNEQFF.

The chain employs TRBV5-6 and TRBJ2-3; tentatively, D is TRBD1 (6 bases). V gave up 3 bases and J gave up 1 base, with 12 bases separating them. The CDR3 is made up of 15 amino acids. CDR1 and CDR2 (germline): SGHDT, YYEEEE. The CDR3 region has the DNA TGTGCCAGCAGCTCCCTTCGACAGGGCACAGATACGCAGTATTTT. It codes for CASSSLRQGTDTQYF. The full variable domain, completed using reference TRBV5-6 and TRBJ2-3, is DAGVTQSPTHLIKTRGQQVTLRCSPKSGHDTVSWYQQALGQGPQFIFQYYEEEERQRGNFPDRFSGHQFPNYSSELNVNALLLGDSALYLCASSSLRQGTDTQYFGPGTRLTVL.

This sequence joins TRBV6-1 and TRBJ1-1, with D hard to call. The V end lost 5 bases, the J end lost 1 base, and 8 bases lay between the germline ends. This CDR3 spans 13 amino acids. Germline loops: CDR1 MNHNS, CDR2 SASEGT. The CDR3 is CASSLQRNTEAFF. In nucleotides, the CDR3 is TGTGCCAGCAGTTTACAGAGGAACACTGAAGCTTTCTTT.

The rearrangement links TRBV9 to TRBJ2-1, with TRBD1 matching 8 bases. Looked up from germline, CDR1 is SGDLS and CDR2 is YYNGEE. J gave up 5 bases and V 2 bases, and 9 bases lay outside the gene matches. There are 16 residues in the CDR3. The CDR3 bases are TGTGCCAGCAGCGTGAGAGACGACAGGGGCCACAATGAGCAGTTCTTC. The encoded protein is CASSVRDDRGHNEQFF.

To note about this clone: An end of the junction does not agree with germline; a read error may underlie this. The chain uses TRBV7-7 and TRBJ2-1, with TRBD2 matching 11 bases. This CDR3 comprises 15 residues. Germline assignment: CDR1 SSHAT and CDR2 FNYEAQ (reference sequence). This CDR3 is CASSGGLAAYDEQFF. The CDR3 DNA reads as TGTGCCAGCAGCGGGGGACTAGCGGCCTACGATGAGCAGTTCTTC.

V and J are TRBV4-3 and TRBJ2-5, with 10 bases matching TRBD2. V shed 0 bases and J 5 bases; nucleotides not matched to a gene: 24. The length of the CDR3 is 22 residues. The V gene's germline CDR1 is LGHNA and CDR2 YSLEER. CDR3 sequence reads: CASSQDLLGASGSGGASETQYF. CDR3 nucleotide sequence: TGCGCCAGCAGCCAAGATCTTCTCGGGGCTAGCGGGAGTGGTGGGGCCTCGGAGACCCAGTACTTC.

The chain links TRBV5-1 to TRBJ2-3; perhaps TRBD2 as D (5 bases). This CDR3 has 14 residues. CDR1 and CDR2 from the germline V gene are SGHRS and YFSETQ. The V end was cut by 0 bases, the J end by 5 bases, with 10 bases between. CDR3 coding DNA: TGCGCCAGCAGCTTGGATAGCGTGGTAGATACGCAGTATTTT. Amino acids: CASSLDSVVDTQYF.

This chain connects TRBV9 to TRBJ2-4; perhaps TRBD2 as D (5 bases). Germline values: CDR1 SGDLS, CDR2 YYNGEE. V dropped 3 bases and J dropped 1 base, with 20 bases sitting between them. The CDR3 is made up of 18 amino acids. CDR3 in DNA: TGTGCCAGCAGCGATGGGGAAAAAGGAGGCACGGCCAAAAACATTCAGTACTTC. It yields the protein CASSDGEKGGTAKNIQYF. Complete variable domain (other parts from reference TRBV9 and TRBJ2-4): DSGVTQTPKHLITATGQRVTLRCSPRSGDLSVYWYQQSLDQGLQFLIQYYNGEERAKGNILERFSAQQFPDLHSELNLSSLELGDSALYFCASSDGEKGGTAKNIQYFGAGTRLSVL.

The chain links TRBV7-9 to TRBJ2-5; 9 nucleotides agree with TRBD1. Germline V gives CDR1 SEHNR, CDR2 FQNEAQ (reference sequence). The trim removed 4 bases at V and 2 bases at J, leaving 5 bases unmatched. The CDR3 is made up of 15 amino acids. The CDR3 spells CASSSDRGRQETQYF. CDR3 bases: TGTGCCAGCAGCTCGGACAGGGGTCGACAAGAGACCCAGTACTTC.

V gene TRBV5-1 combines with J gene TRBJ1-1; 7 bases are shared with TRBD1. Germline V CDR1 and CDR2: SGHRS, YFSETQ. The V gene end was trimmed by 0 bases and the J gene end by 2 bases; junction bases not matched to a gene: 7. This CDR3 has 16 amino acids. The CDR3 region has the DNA TGCGCCAGCAGCTTGGGATCGGTAGGGGGCAACACTGAAGCTTTCTTT. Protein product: CASSLGSVGGNTEAFF.

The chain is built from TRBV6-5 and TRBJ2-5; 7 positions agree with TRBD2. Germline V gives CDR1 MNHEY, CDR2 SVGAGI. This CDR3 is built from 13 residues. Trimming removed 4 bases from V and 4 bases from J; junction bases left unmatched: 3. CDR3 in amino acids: CASSSSGGETQYF. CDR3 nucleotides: TGTGCCAGCAGTTCTAGCGGTGGAGAGACCCAGTACTTC.

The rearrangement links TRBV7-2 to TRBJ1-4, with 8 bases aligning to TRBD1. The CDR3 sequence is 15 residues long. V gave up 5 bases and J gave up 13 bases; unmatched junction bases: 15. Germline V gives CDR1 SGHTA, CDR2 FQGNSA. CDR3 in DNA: TGTGCCAGCAGCCCCCGGACAGGGCTGGGGGGAAGACTGTTTTTT. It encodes CASSPRTGLGGRLFF.

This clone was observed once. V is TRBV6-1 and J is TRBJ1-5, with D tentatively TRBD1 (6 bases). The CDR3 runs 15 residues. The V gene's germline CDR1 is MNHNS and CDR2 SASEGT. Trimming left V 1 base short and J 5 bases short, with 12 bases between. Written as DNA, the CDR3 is TGTGCCAGCAGTGAAGAGTGGGGGGGGCATCAGCCCCAGCATTTT. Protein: CASSEEWGGHQPQHF.

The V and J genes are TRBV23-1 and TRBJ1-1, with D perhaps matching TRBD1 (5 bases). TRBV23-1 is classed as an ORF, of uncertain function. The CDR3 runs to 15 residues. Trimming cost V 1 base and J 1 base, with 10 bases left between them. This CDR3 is CASSQLGQGNTEAFF. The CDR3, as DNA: TGCGCCAGCAGTCAATTGGGGCAGGGGAACACTGAAGCTTTCTTT.

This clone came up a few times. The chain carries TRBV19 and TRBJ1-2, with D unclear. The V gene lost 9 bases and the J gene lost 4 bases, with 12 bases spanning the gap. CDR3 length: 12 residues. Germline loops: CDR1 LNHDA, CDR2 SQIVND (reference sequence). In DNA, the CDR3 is TGTGCCAGCGGTCGGGGTGGCTATGGCTACACCTTC. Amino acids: CASGRGGYGYTF. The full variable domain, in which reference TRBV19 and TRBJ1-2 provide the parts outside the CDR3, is DGGITQSPKYLFRKEGQNVTLSCEQNLNHDAMYWYRQDPGQGLRLIYYSQIVNDFQKGDIAEGYSVSREKKESFPLTVTSAQKNPTAFYLCASGRGGYGYTFGSGTRLTVV.

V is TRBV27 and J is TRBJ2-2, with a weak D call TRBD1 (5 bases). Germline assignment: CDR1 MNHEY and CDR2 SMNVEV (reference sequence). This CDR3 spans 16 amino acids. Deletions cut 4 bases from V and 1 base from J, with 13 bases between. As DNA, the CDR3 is TGTGCCAGCAGTTGGGAACGAACAGGGAACACCGGGGAGCTGTTTTTT. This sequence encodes CASSWERTGNTGELFF.

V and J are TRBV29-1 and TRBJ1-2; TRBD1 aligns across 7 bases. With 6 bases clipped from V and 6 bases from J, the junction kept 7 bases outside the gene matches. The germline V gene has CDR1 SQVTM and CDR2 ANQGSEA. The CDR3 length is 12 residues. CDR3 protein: CSVWTGVDGYTF. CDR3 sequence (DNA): TGCAGCGTATGGACAGGTGTTGATGGCTACACCTTC. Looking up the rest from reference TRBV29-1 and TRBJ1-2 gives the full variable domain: SAVISQKPSRDICQRGTSLTIQCQVDSQVTMMFWYRQQPGQSLTLIATANQGSEATYESGFVIDKFPISRPNLTFSTLTVSNMSPEDSSIYLCSVWTGVDGYTFGSGTRLTVV.

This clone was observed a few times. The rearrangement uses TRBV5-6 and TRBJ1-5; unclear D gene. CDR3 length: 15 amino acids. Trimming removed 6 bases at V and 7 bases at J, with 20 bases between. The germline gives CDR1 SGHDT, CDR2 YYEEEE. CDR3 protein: CASTVLKNPPQPQHF. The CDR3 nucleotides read TGTGCCAGCACCGTACTGAAAAATCCCCCACAGCCCCAGCATTTT.